These 6 T cell receptor beta chains were sequenced from one sample in a study of cytomegalovirus exposure and HLA in healthy donors. Primers for the PCR totalled 60 Vbeta and 13 Jbeta. TCRdb's copy holds only in-frame clones and misses some; the assay was immunoSEQ multiplex PCR. The sample shows about 85,000 clones, under 85% of them seen only once. Sequenced: PBMCs. The receptors originated from a boy aged 5-17 years in good health and CMV-seronegative.

The J gene is TRBJ2-1, the V gene TRBV9, with 8 positions matching TRBD2. The CDR3 totals 14 residues. V dropped 2 bases and J dropped 3; count of bases not matched to a gene: 1. Per germline, CDR1 SGDLS and CDR2 YYNGEE. In DNA form, the CDR3 reads TGTGCCAGCAGCGTTAGCGGGAACTACAATGAGCAGTTCTTC. Translating gives CASSVSGNYNEQFF.

V usage is TRBV4-1 and J usage is TRBJ2-1; D may be TRBD1 (5 bases). The length of the CDR3 is 18 residues. Between the trimmed V and J ends, which lost 0 bases and 8 bases, there was a span of 23 bases. Germline CDR1 and CDR2: MGHRA and YSYEKL. Written as DNA, the CDR3 is TGCGCCAGCAGCCAAGACAGGGTGTTGCCGAGGTTTAGGGATGAGCAGTTCTTC. It yields the protein CASSQDRVLPRFRDEQFF.

The chain joins TRBV5-4 to TRBJ2-1; D possibly corresponds to TRBD2 (5 bases). This CDR3 contains 11 residues. The germline V gene encodes CDR1 SGHNT and CDR2 YYREEE (reference sequence). V was pared by 6 bases and J by 5 bases, with 6 bases between. The DNA for the CDR3 is TGTGCCAGCAACGGGGACAATGAGCAGTTCTTC. It translates to CASNGDNEQFF.

This clone occurred once. This chain connects TRBV30 to TRBJ1-2; D gene unclear. The CDR3 is made up of 12 amino acids. Per the germline V gene, CDR1 is GTSNPN and CDR2 is SVGIG (reference sequence). V shed 0 bases and J shed 7 bases, with 9 bases lying between them. CDR3 amino acids: CAWSVLWSGYTF. CDR3 coding DNA: TGTGCCTGGAGTGTATTATGGAGTGGCTACACCTTC.

In nucleotides, the CDR3 is TGTGCCAGCAGCACCTCGGGACTCTATGGCTACACCTTC. This codes for CASSTSGLYGYTF. The J gene is TRBJ1-2, the V gene TRBV14; D may be TRBD1 (5 bases). Germline V gene data show CDR1 as SGHDN and CDR2 as FVKESK. Trimming took off 5 bases at V and 4 bases at J, with 11 bases between the two ends. This CDR3 is built from 13 residues.

CDR3 DNA: TGTGCCAGCAGCCAAGGTAGCAACGCAAGAGCCTATGGCTACACCTTC. Protein sequence: CASSQGSNARAYGYTF. This chain connects TRBV14 to TRBJ1-2; D gene ambiguous. The CDR3 is made up of 16 amino acids. V dropped 1 base and J dropped 4 bases, with 16 bases sitting between them. In germline, CDR1 is SGHDN, CDR2 FVKESK.